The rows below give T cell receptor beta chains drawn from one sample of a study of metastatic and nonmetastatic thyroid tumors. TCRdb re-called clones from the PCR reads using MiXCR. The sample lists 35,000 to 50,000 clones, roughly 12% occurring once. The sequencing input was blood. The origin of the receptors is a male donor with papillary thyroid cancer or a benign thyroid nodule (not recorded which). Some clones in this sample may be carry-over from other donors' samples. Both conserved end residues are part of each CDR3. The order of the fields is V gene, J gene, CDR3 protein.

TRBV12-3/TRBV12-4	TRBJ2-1	CASSPLPGTGDNEQFF
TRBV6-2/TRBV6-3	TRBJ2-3	CASSYAPHRGSSTDTQYF
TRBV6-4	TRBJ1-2	CASTLGQRNYGYTF
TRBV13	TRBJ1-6	CASSGDRARSPLHF
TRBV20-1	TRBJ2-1	CSAPRASDEQFF
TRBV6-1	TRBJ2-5	CASSGLLRETQYF
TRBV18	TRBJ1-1	CASSPQEGSNTEAFF
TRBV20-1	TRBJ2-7	CSASSGYEQYF
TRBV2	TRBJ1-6	CASSGGQGIYNSPLHF
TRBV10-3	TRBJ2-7	CAIKTPTYEQYF
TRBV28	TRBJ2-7	CAGGGEQYF
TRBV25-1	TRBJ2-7	CASSEYFVAGAVGYEQYF
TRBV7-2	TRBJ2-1	CASSLAESSYNEQFF
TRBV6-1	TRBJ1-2	CASSEPPGQRYGYTF
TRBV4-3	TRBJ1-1	CASSQGAGVETEAFF
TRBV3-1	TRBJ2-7	CASYDTTSYEQYF
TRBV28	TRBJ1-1	CASSSYPTGGMSAEASF
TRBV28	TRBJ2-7	CASSPLAGVYEQYF
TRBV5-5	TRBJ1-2	CASSFRDNDNYGYTF
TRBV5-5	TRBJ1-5	CASSLKGQGAMEPQHF
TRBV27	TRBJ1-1	CASSFGGYNTEAFF
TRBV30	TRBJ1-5	CAWSSSSSNQPQHF
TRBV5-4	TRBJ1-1	CASSLDSLPVAANTEAFF
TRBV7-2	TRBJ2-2	CASSFDGVNTGELFF
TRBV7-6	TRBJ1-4	CASSIGQGGEKLFF